This is a list of T cell receptor beta chains from one sample in a study of blood T cell repertoires in COVID-19. The protocol was immunoSEQ multiplex PCR, while the TCRdb copy is restricted to in-frame clones and leaves out a portion. The profile shows about 58,000 clones, more than 75% of them singletons. Sequencing was performed on peripheral blood. Every receptor here comes from a man aged 40-50 years with active COVID-19. Both conserved end residues are part of each CDR3. The D gene is left open where the match is weak. Size is stated for part of the rows, as once, few or many counts, or as a class when the clone is expanded.

CDR3: CASSYAQGARNQPQHF
DNA: TGTGCCAGCAGTTACGCGCAGGGGGCGCGGAATCAGCCCCAGCATTTT
J: TRBJ1-5
size: NA
V: TRBV6-6
D: TRBD1

CDR3: CASSPYPGQGTDTQYF
DNA: TGTGCCAGCAGCCCCTACCCGGGACAGGGAACAGATACGCAGTATTTT
J: TRBJ2-3
size: NA
V: TRBV3-1/TRBV3-2
D: TRBD1

CDR3: CASSQGAFSTDTQYF
DNA: TGTGCCAGCAGCCAAGGCGCTTTCAGCACAGATACGCAGTATTTT
J: TRBJ2-3
size: NA
V: TRBV3-1/TRBV3-2
D: NA

CDR3: CASSLALAGQSGQFF
DNA: TGCGCCAGCAGCTTGGCCCTAGCGGGGCAATCGGGGCAGTTCTTC
J: TRBJ2-1
size: NA
V: TRBV5-1
D: TRBD2

CDR3: CASSSGGATGELFF
DNA: TGTGCCAGCAGCTCAGGAGGGGCCACCGGGGAGCTGTTTTTT
J: TRBJ2-2
size: once
V: TRBV6-5
D: NA

CDR3: CASSLSPSAYEQYF
DNA: TGTGCCAGCAGCTTATCACCCAGTGCCTACGAGCAGTACTTC
J: TRBJ2-7
size: NA
V: TRBV11-2
D: NA

CDR3: CASSEGRPRGQPQHF
DNA: TGTGCCAGCAGTGAAGGACGCCCAAGGGGTCAGCCCCAGCATTTT
J: TRBJ1-5
size: NA
V: TRBV6-1
D: NA

CDR3: CSVGLTVYNEQFF
DNA: TGCAGCGTTGGTCTCACAGTATACAATGAGCAGTTCTTC
J: TRBJ2-1
size: NA
V: TRBV29-1
D: NA

CDR3: CASSFGEGGGYGYTF
DNA: TGTGCCAGCAGTTTCGGAGAGGGAGGGGGCTATGGCTACACCTTC
J: TRBJ1-2
size: once
V: TRBV6-5
D: NA

CDR3: CASSLIQGARGYTF
DNA: TGTGCCAGCAGTTTAATACAGGGGGCTCGGGGCTACACCTTC
J: TRBJ1-2
size: few
V: TRBV27
D: TRBD1

CDR3: CASSRVIAGVCNEQFF
DNA: TGCGCCAGCAGTCGGGTCATAGCGGGAGTTTGTAATGAGCAGTTCTTC
J: TRBJ2-1
size: NA
V: TRBV23-1
D: TRBD2

CDR3: CASREDSEGYTF
DNA: TGTGCCAGCAGGGAGGACAGTGAAGGCTACACCTTC
J: TRBJ1-2
size: few
V: TRBV2
D: NA

CDR3: CASSDSGTSVYNEQFF
DNA: TGTGCCAGCAGTGACTCAGGGACTAGCGTATACAATGAGCAGTTCTTC
J: TRBJ2-1
size: NA
V: TRBV6-4
D: TRBD2

CDR3: CAAGLAAVNEQFF
DNA: TGCGCCGCGGGACTAGCGGCCGTCAATGAGCAGTTCTTC
J: TRBJ2-1
size: NA
V: TRBV10-1
D: TRBD2

CDR3: CASSPGTGRSYSPLHF
DNA: TGTGCCAGCTCACCAGGGACAGGGAGGTCCTATTCACCCCTCCACTTT
J: TRBJ1-6
size: NA
V: TRBV18
D: TRBD1

CDR3: CASSFTGNTEAFF
DNA: TGTGCCAGCAGTTTTACAGGGAACACTGAAGCTTTCTTT
J: TRBJ1-1
size: NA
V: TRBV27
D: NA

CDR3: CASSPTGVDTGELFF
DNA: TGTGCCAGCTCACCAACCGGGGTTGACACCGGGGAGCTGTTTTTT
J: TRBJ2-2
size: NA
V: TRBV18
D: NA